The 10 T cell receptor beta chains listed next were all sequenced from one sample in a study of OX40 agonist ivuxolimab in advanced cancers. The method was immunoSEQ multiplex PCR; TCRdb's version includes in-frame clones alone and lacks a portion of them. There are about 80,000 clones in the sample; roughly 81% occur only once, and roughly 25% lies in the top ten. The sequenced sample was CD4+ or CD8+ T cells sorted from blood, obtained in a trial of the OX40 agonist ivuxolimab. Receptors were obtained from an adult with an advanced solid tumor such as melanoma, head and neck, liver or kidney cancer.

The V gene is TRBV5-5, the J gene TRBJ2-3; TRBD2 matches 8 bases. The CDR3 length is 16 residues. V was clipped by 3 bases and J by 2 bases; unmatched bases: 8. Germline values: CDR1 SGHKS, CDR2 YYEKEE (reference sequence). The CDR3 loop is CASSSGLAQSTDTQYF. The CDR3 DNA reads as TGTGCCAGCAGCTCCGGACTAGCTCAATCCACAGATACGCAGTATTTT.

The chain employs TRBV5-4 and TRBJ2-5; D is uncertain. Between the trimmed V and J ends, which lost 0 bases and 1 base, there was a span of 7 bases. CDR3 length equals 14 residues. Germline-derived CDR1 and CDR2 are SGHNT and YYREEE (reference sequence). The CDR3 DNA reads TGTGCCAGCAGCTTGGAGTACAGCCAAGAGACCCAGTACTTC. This translates into CASSLEYSQETQYF.

The chain recombines TRBV5-1 with TRBJ1-4; the match to TRBD1 covers 9 bases. V gave up 4 bases and J gave up 7 bases; unmatched junction bases: 17. This CDR3 spans 18 amino acids. Germline V gives CDR1 SGHRS, CDR2 YFSETQ. This chain's CDR3 is CASSTSAGTGPSGEKLFF. The CDR3 bases are TGCGCCAGCAGCACCTCCGCGGGGACAGGGCCATCTGGTGAAAAACTGTTTTTT.

The V and J genes are TRBV5-6 and TRBJ1-2; 12 nucleotides align to TRBD1. The V segment lost 3 bases and the J segment 4 bases; nucleotides outside the gene matches: 13. Looked up from germline, CDR1 is SGHDT and CDR2 is YYEEEE. The CDR3 is made up of 18 amino acids. The CDR3 sequence is CASSSGTGGQVLGYGYTF. The CDR3 nucleotides read TGTGCCAGCAGCTCCGGGACAGGGGGCCAGGTGCTGGGCTATGGCTACACCTTC.

The chain has TRBV5-1 and TRBJ1-2; a possible D gene is TRBD1 (6 bases). The V gene lost 4 bases and the J gene lost 4 bases, with 23 bases spanning the gap. Germline-derived CDR1 and CDR2 are SGHRS and YFSETQ. This CDR3 spans 17 amino acids. The chain's CDR3 is CASSRGGGTRAGYGYTF. The CDR3 nucleotides read TGCGCCAGCAGCCGGGGAGGGGGTACGCGGGCTGGCTATGGCTACACCTTC.

The gene calls are TRBV7-6 and TRBJ2-1; 8 bases line up with TRBD2. The CDR3 has 15 amino acids. The junction had 9 bases not matched to a gene; V was cut back by 6 bases and J by 5 bases. The germline CDR1 and CDR2 sequences are SGHVS and FNYEAQ. CDR3 sequence (DNA): TGTGCCAGCAGGGACCTCCTTAGCGGGGACAATGAGCAGTTCTTC. Amino acids: CASRDLLSGDNEQFF.

This chain joins TRBV11-3 and TRBJ2-1; TRBD1 matches 8 bases. CDR1 and CDR2 (germline): SGHNT, YENEEA. Trimming cost V 5 bases and J 6 bases; bases outside gene matches: 3. The CDR3 sequence is 13 residues long. The CDR3 DNA reads as TGTGCCAGCAGCATGGACAGGGCCAATGAGCAGTTCTTC. This translates into CASSMDRANEQFF.

The chain carries TRBV4-2 and TRBJ1-2; 9 bases line up with TRBD1. The V and J ends lost 1 base and 3 bases, in that order; junction bases with no gene match: 3. From germline, CDR1 is LGHNA and CDR2 YNFKEQ. The CDR3 covers 15 residues. The CDR3 DNA follows: TGTGCCAGCAGCCAAGCGGGACAGGGAGACTATGGCTACACCTTC. It translates to CASSQAGQGDYGYTF.

This chain uses TRBV4-1 with TRBJ2-1; 9 bases fit TRBD2. Germline V lookup: CDR1 MGHRA, CDR2 YSYEKL. Trimming removed 0 bases from V and 7 bases from J; junction bases left unmatched: 7. CDR3 size: 16 residues. CDR3 loop: CASSQDIAGERNEQFF. DNA of the CDR3: TGCGCCAGCAGCCAAGATATAGCGGGGGAACGGAATGAGCAGTTCTTC.

V usage is TRBV10-3 and J usage is TRBJ2-3; possibly TRBD1 for D (6 bases). Per germline, CDR1 ENHRY and CDR2 SYGVKD. The V end was cut by 7 bases, the J end by 0 bases, with 11 bases between. The CDR3 is 14 residues long. The CDR3 loop reads CAIKRDISTDTQYF. The DNA for the CDR3 is TGTGCCATCAAACGGGACATTAGCACAGATACGCAGTATTTT.